The present TCR beta chain was sequenced within a study of CD8+ T cells in alopecia areata. Study in general: For the treated group, dosing was oral tofacitinib at 5 to 10 mg twice daily. General study points: Higher clonality was seen in lesional scalp than in normal scalp, especially in alopecia totalis/universalis. Among the top 100, expanded CD8+ clones were significantly decreased by tofacitinib, as was scalp clonality.

Stated treatment: oral pan-JAK inhibitor, 5-10 mg twice daily. The authors sorted CD4+ and CD8+ T cells from PBMCs. RNA extraction and reverse transcription yielded cDNA as sequencing template. Repertoires were generated with immunoSEQ multiplex PCR, while TCRdb's copy carries only in-frame clones and drops some. The top ten hold more than 1% of the sample, which has 210,000 or so clones, approximately 65% seen once. To note about this clone: No antigen is known for it.

Germline V gene data show CDR1 as GTSNPN and CDR2 as SVGIG (reference sequence). Deletions cut 4 bases from V and 7 bases from J, with 13 bases between. This CDR3 comprises 12 residues. J is TRBJ1-2 and V is TRBV30; D ambiguous. The receptor comes from a human donor with alopecia areata. This sample comprised CD4+ T cells sorted from blood, obtained at approximately week 42, from a patient treated with tofacitinib. The CDR3: CAWTRPGGGYTF. As DNA, the CDR3 is TGTGCCTGGACCCGGCCGGGTGGTGGCTACACCTTC. The full variable domain, completed using reference TRBV30 and TRBJ1-2, is SQTIHQWPATLVQPVGSPLSLECTVEGTSNPNLYWYRQAAGRGLQLLFYSVGIGQISSEVPQNLSASRPQDRQFILSSKKLLLSDSGFYLCAWTRPGGGYTFGSGTRLTVV.